Listed below are T cell receptor beta chains from one sample, sequenced in a study of T cell responses to AZD1222 COVID-19 vaccine. Sequencing was performed with immunoSEQ multiplex PCR; in TCRdb, only in-frame clones are kept and a portion is missing. The sample includes about 170,000 clones, about nine tenths of them seen just once. This specimen was peripheral blood, taken on day 0 of AZD1222 vaccination. These receptor sequences come from an adult in good health. Each CDR3 is given without its conserved first and last residue. The order of the fields is J gene, clone size, V gene, CDR3 protein. Part of the rows lack a size; the others show once, few, many or a class for expanded clones.

>TRBJ1-2|.|TRBV4-3
ASSPGQGTHYGYT
>TRBJ2-7|.|TRBV2
ASLDTSYEQY
>TRBJ1-5|.|TRBV6-4
ASSDFFVRGQPQH
>TRBJ1-2|.|TRBV9
ATPNPSGRAPWRGYT
>TRBJ1-2|.|TRBV7-3
ASSLGTDYGYT
>TRBJ2-2|few|TRBV7-8
ASSRDGLYGELF
>TRBJ1-2|.|TRBV9
ASSGQGLGYGYT
>TRBJ1-2|.|TRBV12-3/TRBV12-4
ASSLGAVYGYT
>TRBJ2-1|.|TRBV11-2
ASSPISRPGGYEQF
>TRBJ1-2|.|TRBV18
ASSPVPKSPYGYT
>TRBJ1-3|few|TRBV27
ASSSSGTGVGNTIY
>TRBJ1-2|.|TRBV27
ASSLDPASYGYT